The TCR beta chain under discussion was sequenced for a study of blood T cell repertoires in COVID-19. Study-level background: Spain, Italy and the United States supplied samples that represented acute and convalescent COVID-19. PBMCs, B-cell-depleted T cells, or T cells were the source of the cDNA or gDNA that made up the material.

V trimming: 5 bases; J trimming: 8 bases; junction bases outside the gene matches: 6. The CDR3 has 13 amino acids. Authors' analysis steps: Nucleated cell number was recorded as an estimate derived from reference gene primer amplification. Produced via immunoSEQ multiplex PCR; TCRdb's table is partial and in-frame only. For V, J and clone size, that table is used; D and trimming come from the DNA. Altogether some 500,000 clones are present, about 88% being singletons, with the ten largest covering 7.5% to 9%. In Seattle, patients joined the study during active infection and were tracked longitudinally.

Sequenced input: peripheral blood. The rearrangement links TRBV12-3 or TRBV12-4 to TRBJ1-2; TRBD1 matches 9 bases. The TCR comes from a woman between 45 and 60 years old with COVID-19, enrolled during active disease. The CDR3 sequence is CASSPRTGDGYTF. In nucleotides, the CDR3 is TGTGCCAGCAGTCCCCGGACAGGGGACGGCTACACCTTC.